The next 2 T cell receptor beta chains were all read from a single sample in a study of a mutant IDH1 vaccine in newly diagnosed glioma. TCRdb's table, derived via immunoSEQ multiplex PCR, lists solely in-frame clones and lacks some. The sample holds around 100,000 clones, almost 90% seen once. Time point of the sample: week 11, during vaccination. Each dose delivered 300 ug of mutant IDH1 20-mer peptide subcutaneously with imiquimod. These receptors' antigens are unknown. Here the sequenced sample was PBMCs, taken from a glioma patient whose treatment included an IDH1 peptide vaccine. Receptor source: a woman aged 45-59 years with glioma.

The chain employs TRBV5-4 and TRBJ2-5; either TRBD1 or TRBD2 may fit D (5 bases each). Germline V gives CDR1 SGHNT, CDR2 YYREEE (reference sequence). Trimming took off 0 bases at V and 5 bases at J, with 8 bases between the two ends. This CDR3 is built from 13 residues. The CDR3 protein is CASSLAREETQYF. The CDR3 DNA reads as TGTGCCAGCAGCTTGGCCAGGGAGGAGACCCAGTACTTC. The full variable domain, in which reference TRBV5-4 and TRBJ2-5 provide the parts outside the CDR3, is ETGVTQSPTHLIKTRGQQVTLRCSSQSGHNTVSWYQQALGQGPQFIFQYYREEENGRGNFPPRFSGLQFPNYSSELNVNALELDDSALYLCASSLAREETQYFGPGTRLLVL.

The V gene is TRBV19, the J gene TRBJ2-6, with D uncertain. V lost 7 bases to trimming and J lost 0 bases, with 13 bases between them. The germline V gene encodes CDR1 LNHDA and CDR2 SQIVND (reference sequence). This CDR3 region has 16 residues. The DNA for the CDR3 is TGTGCCAGTACCCCAAACCTTGCCTCTGGGGCCAACGTCCTGACTTTC. This sequence encodes CASTPNLASGANVLTF.